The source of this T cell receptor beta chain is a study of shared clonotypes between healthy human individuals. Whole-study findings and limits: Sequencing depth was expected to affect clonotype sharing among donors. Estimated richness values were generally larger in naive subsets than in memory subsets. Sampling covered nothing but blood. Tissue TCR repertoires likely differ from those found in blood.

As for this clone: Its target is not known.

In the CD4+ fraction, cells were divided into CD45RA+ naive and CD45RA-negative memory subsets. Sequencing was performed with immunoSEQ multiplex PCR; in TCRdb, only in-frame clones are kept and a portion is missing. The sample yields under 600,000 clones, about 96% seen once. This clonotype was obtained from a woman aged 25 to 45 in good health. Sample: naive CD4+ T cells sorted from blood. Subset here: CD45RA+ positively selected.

The CDR3 bases are TGTGCCAGCAGAGCCGGGACACGGAACACTGAAGCTTTCTTT. Translating it yields CASRAGTRNTEAFF. The V and J genes are TRBV6-4 and TRBJ1-1; maybe TRBD1 (6 bases). This CDR3 comprises 14 residues. Per germline, CDR1 MRHNA and CDR2 SNTAGT. The ends were cut back, 6 bases at V and 1 base at J, with 12 bases in the middle.